Described below is a single TCR beta chain sequence and its context. CDR3 length: 15 residues. V shed 2 bases, J shed 7 bases, and the junction held 5 bases outside the gene matches. CDR1 and CDR2 (germline): MDHEN, SYDVKM. Amplified TCR beta CDR3 regions came from RNA transcripts. HTBI primers drove first-round RT-PCR of the TCR CDR3. MiXCR was run by TCRdb on the multiplex PCR reads, yielding one entry per CDR3 protein. Here the sample spans about 360,000 distinct CDR3 sequences, roughly 13% being singletons. The data belong to a study of T cells in Graves' hyperthyroidism and ophthalmopathy. The rearrangement joins TRBV28 to TRBJ2-2, with 9 bases fitting TRBD1. This TCR was sampled from a woman aged 18-29 years with Graves' hyperthyroidism. Input material: blood. The CDR3 protein is CASSLRDRAGGELFF. CDR3 bases: TGTGCCAGCAGTTTACGGGACAGGGCGGGCGGGGAGCTGTTTTTT.